One and the same sample provided the 30 T cell receptor beta chains below, sequenced in a study of graft-versus-host responses after intestinal transplantation. TCRdb's table, derived via immunoSEQ multiplex PCR, lists solely in-frame clones and lacks some. The top ten hold over 0.4% of the sample, which has approximately 75,000 clones, around 96% seen once. What these receptors recognize is not known. The material sequenced was unstimulated CD8+ T cells sorted from spleen or lymph node cells, taken before intestinal transplant. The receptors were sampled from a human donor who received an intestinal transplant.

The chain carries TRBV7-9 and TRBJ2-5, with D hard to call. Germline V CDR1 and CDR2: SEHNR, FQNEAQ (reference sequence). V was clipped by 6 bases and J by 0 bases, with 17 bases between them. The CDR3 length is 16 residues. CDR3 in DNA: TGTGCCAGCAGTTACGTCAGAGTATGGTACCAAGAGACCCAGTACTTC. This codes for CASSYVRVWYQETQYF.

As to this clone: A read error may account for a junction end that differs from germline. This sample also contains other DNA sequences that code for the same CDR3. The gene calls are TRBV7-9 and TRBJ1-1, with a possible D match to TRBD1 (5 bases). The CDR3 spans 12 residues. Germline values: CDR1 SEHNR, CDR2 FQNEAQ (reference sequence). The CDR3 DNA is TGTGCTAGCAGCTTAGAGGACATTGAAGCTTTCTTT. This translates into CASSLEDIEAFF.

The J gene is TRBJ1-5, the V gene TRBV7-2; D is unresolved. The CDR3 has 17 residues. Trimming pared 5 bases from V and 1 base from J, leaving 18 bases between. Germline-derived CDR1 and CDR2 are SGHTA and FQGNSA. The CDR3 DNA reads TGTGCCAGCAGCGTGGGCGGGGTCGCGGGAAGCAATCAGCCCCAGCATTTT. Its protein is CASSVGGVAGSNQPQHF.

The chain employs TRBV28 and TRBJ1-3; a weak D match, TRBD1 (5 bases). This CDR3 has 18 amino acids. Germline loops: CDR1 MDHEN, CDR2 SYDVKM. Trimming removed 5 bases at V and 0 bases at J, with 20 bases between. The CDR3 here is CASSLTGRLEISGNTIYF. The CDR3 DNA reads as TGTGCCAGCAGTCTTACGGGACGCCTCGAGATCTCTGGAAACACCATATATTTT.

The chain combines TRBV7-2 with TRBJ2-5; 8 positions agree with TRBD2. This CDR3 has 16 residues. V lost 6 bases, J lost 4 bases, and 13 bases stayed unmatched. Germline CDR1 reads SGHTA; CDR2 reads FQGNSA. CDR3 sequence: CASRVGGTGGAETQYF. CDR3 DNA: TGTGCCAGCAGGGTAGGGGGGACGGGAGGGGCAGAGACCCAGTACTTC.

The chain has TRBV4-1 and TRBJ1-1; D remains unclear. There are 14 residues in the CDR3. The germline V gene has CDR1 MGHRA and CDR2 YSYEKL. Trimming shortened V by 4 bases and J by 1 base, and 10 bases separated the two germline ends. The chain's CDR3 is CASSPSSGNTEAFF. CDR3 nucleotide sequence: TGCGCCAGCAGCCCAAGTTCAGGGAACACTGAAGCTTTCTTT.

The chain combines TRBV27 with TRBJ2-3, with 9 positions matching TRBD1. V shed 6 bases, J shed 4 bases, and the junction held 2 bases outside the gene matches. The CDR3 has 13 residues. Germline V gene data show CDR1 as MNHEY and CDR2 as SMNVEV (reference sequence). The CDR3: CASSWTGADTQYF. In nucleotides, the CDR3 is TGTGCCAGCAGCTGGACAGGGGCAGATACGCAGTATTTT.

The gene calls are TRBV7-9 and TRBJ2-7, with D possibly TRBD2 on 5 matching bases. Per the germline V gene, CDR1 is SEHNR and CDR2 is FQNEAQ (reference sequence). Trimming shortened V by 5 bases and J by 4 bases, and 24 bases separated the two germline ends. CDR3 size: 17 residues. CDR3 DNA: TGTGCCAGCAGCCCTCTCGTACAGCGGATCGGGTCGTACGAGCAGTACTTC. Protein product: CASSPLVQRIGSYEQYF.

The chain carries TRBV28 and TRBJ1-2; TRBD1 matches at 7 bases. The trim removed 3 bases at V and 7 bases at J, leaving 14 bases unmatched. From germline, CDR1 is MDHEN and CDR2 SYDVKM. The CDR3 has 16 residues. The CDR3 DNA is TGTGCCAGCAGTTTCGGGACAGATATATTCGATTTTGGCTACACCTTC. Amino acid sequence: CASSFGTDIFDFGYTF.

This clone showed up just once. The V and J genes are TRBV27 and TRBJ1-5; tentative D call: TRBD1 (5 bases). The CDR3 length is 18 residues. Trimming took off 2 bases at V and 0 bases at J, with 17 bases between the two ends. Germline CDR1 MNHEY, CDR2 SMNVEV (reference sequence). The CDR3 sequence: CASSLRGSLFYSNQPQHF. CDR3 DNA: TGTGCCAGCAGTTTACGGGGCTCCTTGTTTTATAGCAATCAGCCCCAGCATTTT.

This sequence joins TRBV19 and TRBJ1-4; 8 bases align to TRBD1. The CDR3 contains 17 residues. The trim removed 5 bases at V and 8 bases at J, leaving 16 bases unmatched. Germline V gives CDR1 LNHDA, CDR2 SQIVND (reference sequence). The CDR3 bases are TGTGCCAGTAGTGAACGACAGGGGCGGAATGGCGGCGAAAAACTGTTTTTT. Protein: CASSERQGRNGGEKLFF.

The V call is TRBV13, the J call TRBJ2-2; 12 nucleotides match TRBD2. This CDR3 has 15 amino acids. Losses at the gene ends were 4 bases for V and 6 bases for J; bases not matched to a gene: 3. From germline, CDR1 is PRHDT and CDR2 FYEKMQ (reference sequence). Here the CDR3 reads CASSSGTSGPGELFF. DNA of the CDR3: TGTGCCAGCAGCTCCGGGACTAGCGGGCCCGGGGAGCTGTTTTTT.

The CDR3 sequence is CASRTASSGNTIYF. The CDR3 region has the DNA TGTGCCAGTAGGACAGCTTCCTCTGGAAACACCATATATTTT. The rearrangement links TRBV19 to TRBJ1-3; perhaps TRBD1 as D (5 bases). CDR1 and CDR2 (germline): LNHDA, SQIVND (reference sequence). V lost 6 bases, J lost 0 bases, and 9 bases lay in between. This CDR3 contains 14 residues.

The rearrangement links TRBV14 to TRBJ2-1; D call uncertain. Germline CDR1 and CDR2: SGHDN and FVKESK. There are 16 residues in the CDR3. V dropped 4 bases and J dropped 0 bases, with 13 bases sitting between them. For the CDR3, the DNA is TGTGCCAGCAGCCCGAGAAAGTCTAGCTCCTACAATGAGCAGTTCTTC. This codes for CASSPRKSSSYNEQFF. Full variable domain (remainder filled in from reference TRBV14 and TRBJ2-1): EAGVTQFPSHSVIEKGQTVTLRCDPISGHDNLYWYRRVMGKEIKFLLHFVKESKQDESGMPNNRFLAERTGGTYSTLKVQPAELEDSGVYFCASSPRKSSSYNEQFFGPGTRLTVL.

The chain carries TRBV27 and TRBJ2-7; 8 nucleotides align to TRBD2. V lost 3 bases to trimming and J lost 4 bases; unmatched junction nucleotides: 5. This CDR3 comprises 14 residues. The germline V gene encodes CDR1 MNHEY and CDR2 SMNVEV (reference sequence). This chain's CDR3 is CASSLISGTYEQYF. The CDR3 nucleotides are TGTGCCAGCAGTTTGATTAGCGGGACTTACGAGCAGTACTTC.

The chain joins TRBV13 to TRBJ2-1; D tentatively reads TRBD1 or TRBD2 (5 bases each). The CDR3 covers 15 residues. Trimming removed 5 bases at V and 10 bases at J, with 21 bases between. Germline V gene lookup returns CDR1 PRHDT and CDR2 FYEKMQ (reference sequence). The CDR3 sequence: CASSHGTEADREQFF. CDR3 bases: TGTGCCAGCAGCCACGGGACGGAGGCCGATCGCGAGCAGTTCTTC.

The rearrangement joins TRBV27 to TRBJ2-5, with D unresolved. Trimming took off 2 bases at V and 3 bases at J, with 22 bases between the two ends. Germline-derived CDR1 and CDR2 are MNHEY and SMNVEV (reference sequence). CDR3 size: 18 residues. This CDR3 is CASSLSGLALTEEETQYF. The CDR3 region has the DNA TGTGCCAGCAGTTTAAGTGGGCTGGCCCTAACCGAAGAAGAGACCCAGTACTTC.

The J gene is TRBJ2-5, the V gene TRBV15; TRBD1 matches 8 bases. The J call may not be correct, given that the DNA end is closer to TRBJ2-7. The CDR3 has 17 amino acids. Germline-derived CDR1 and CDR2 are LNHNV and YYDKDF (reference sequence). Here the CDR3 reads CATSRDESVGQGCEQYF. CDR3 in DNA: TGTGCCACCAGCAGAGACGAAAGTGTTGGACAGGGCTGCGAGCAGTACTTC.

This clone occurred a few times. This chain joins TRBV27 and TRBJ2-1, with TRBD2 matching 9 bases. After removal of 2 bases from V and 3 bases from J, the junction contained 2 bases not matched to a gene. From germline, CDR1 is MNHEY and CDR2 SMNVEV (reference sequence). CDR3 size: 15 residues. The CDR3: CASSLVAGVYNEQFF. The CDR3 region has the DNA TGTGCCAGCAGTTTAGTAGCGGGAGTCTACAATGAGCAGTTCTTC.

The chain combines TRBV9 with TRBJ2-5, with unresolved D. The germline V gene has CDR1 SGDLS and CDR2 YYNGEE. CDR3 length equals 12 residues. The germline V and J ends were trimmed by 0 bases and 0 bases, with 0 bases remaining between them. CDR3 amino acids: CASSVDQETQYF. DNA for the CDR3: TGTGCCAGCAGCGTAGACCAAGAGACCCAGTACTTC.

The chain couples TRBV29-1 to TRBJ1-2, with D unclear. Trimming took off 5 bases at V and 4 bases at J, with 20 bases between the two ends. CDR1 SQVTM and CDR2 ANQGSEA come from the germline V gene. CDR3 length: 15 residues. DNA for the CDR3: TGCAGCGTTACCTCTGACTCTCACCGGGGCTATGGCTACACCTTC. This gives the protein CSVTSDSHRGYGYTF.

The chain uses TRBV9 and TRBJ2-1; possibly TRBD1 for D (6 bases). This CDR3 has 14 residues. Trimming removed 4 bases at V and 5 bases at J, with 13 bases between. CDR1 SGDLS and CDR2 YYNGEE come from the germline V gene. CDR3 protein: CASSPGHSDNEQFF. CDR3 DNA sequence: TGTGCCAGCAGCCCGGGACACTCTGACAATGAGCAGTTCTTC.

CDR3 sequence: CASSLGTEPTNEKLFF. The CDR3 DNA reads as TGTGCCAGCAGCTTAGGGACAGAACCAACTAATGAAAAACTGTTTTTT. This chain links TRBV11-2 with TRBJ1-4; possibly TRBD1 for D (6 bases). V was pared by 1 base and J by 0 bases, with 9 bases between. This CDR3 spans 16 amino acids. The germline gives CDR1 SGHAT, CDR2 FQNNGV.

This clone appeared a few times. This CDR3 is also generated by other DNA sequences in the sample. V usage is TRBV5-1 and J usage is TRBJ1-1; D not certain. V was trimmed by 0 bases and J by 3 bases, leaving 3 bases between them. This CDR3 is 12 amino acids long. Germline loops: CDR1 SGHRS, CDR2 YFSETQ. CDR3 sequence (DNA): TGCGCCAGCAGCTTGGGGGACACTGAAGCTTTCTTT. Protein: CASSLGDTEAFF.

The chain recombines TRBV4-2 with TRBJ2-1, with TRBD1 as a possible D gene (6 bases). V shed 0 bases and J shed 3 bases, with 15 bases lying between them. The CDR3 covers 17 residues. CDR1 is LGHNA and CDR2 is YNFKEQ in the germline V gene. CDR3 sequence: CASSQEGAGTLYNEQFF. CDR3 coding DNA: TGTGCCAGCAGCCAAGAGGGGGCCGGGACCCTCTACAATGAGCAGTTCTTC.

The V call is TRBV9, the J call TRBJ2-1; D may match TRBD1 or TRBD2 (5 bases each). The CDR3 sequence is 15 residues long. Germline V gives CDR1 SGDLS, CDR2 YYNGEE. Between the trimmed V and J ends, which lost 4 bases and 6 bases, there was a span of 17 bases. DNA for the CDR3: TGTGCCAGCAGCCCGTGGGGGAAGGCTACCAATGAGCAGTTCTTC. Translated: CASSPWGKATNEQFF.

The chain couples TRBV27 to TRBJ1-5, with 7 bases identical to TRBD1. Germline loops: CDR1 MNHEY, CDR2 SMNVEV (reference sequence). The CDR3 covers 14 residues. V lost 6 bases and J lost 5; bases outside the gene matches: 7. The CDR3 nucleotides read TGTGCCAGCAGCCGTACAGGGGATGATCAGCCCCAGCATTTT. This translates into CASSRTGDDQPQHF.

The chain recombines TRBV7-9 with TRBJ2-3, with a weak D call TRBD1 (7 bases). Germline lookup yields CDR1 SEHNR and CDR2 FQNEAQ (reference sequence). V was pared by 8 bases and J by 5 bases, with 20 bases between. The CDR3 is made up of 15 amino acids. In nucleotides, the CDR3 is TGTGCCAGCTTACACTGGGCGGGGACAGTAGATACGCAGTATTTT. Its protein product is CASLHWAGTVDTQYF.

This chain uses TRBV4-2 with TRBJ2-5, with a tentative D call TRBD1 (6 bases). V dropped 2 bases and J dropped 5 bases, with 12 bases sitting between them. The CDR3 consists of 14 residues. Germline CDR1 reads LGHNA; CDR2 reads YNFKEQ. CDR3 nucleotides: TGTGCCAGCAGCCAACCCTCAGGGGTGGAGACCCAGTACTTC. This sequence encodes CASSQPSGVETQYF.

The chain employs TRBV28 and TRBJ2-2; 11 bases match TRBD2. V lost 3 bases, J lost 9 bases, and 9 bases stayed unmatched. Germline V CDR1 and CDR2: MDHEN, SYDVKM. The CDR3 length is 16 residues. This CDR3 is CASSFATSGSLRELFF. CDR3 bases: TGTGCCAGCAGTTTCGCTACTAGCGGGAGCTTAAGGGAGCTGTTTTTT.